These 5 T cell receptor beta chains came from one sample sequenced in a study of T cells expressing NK-cell markers. TCRdb re-called the 5' RACE reads, yielding one record per CDR3 amino acid sequence without DNA. Its table lists 200,000 to 300,000 distinct CDR3 sequences. Sequencing was done on a sample of blood T cells: a sorted CD56 or NKG2C T cell subset, CD4+ or CD8+ T cells, or bulk PBMC T cells (not recorded which). The receptors stem from a woman aged 18-70 years in good health.

The chain has TRBV19 and TRBJ2-2; TCRdb's assignment of TRBD1 cannot be checked, as there is no DNA. The CDR3 consists of 15 residues. Per germline, CDR1 LNHDA and CDR2 SQIVND (reference sequence). CDR3: CASSRTGPETGELFF.

The CDR3 loop is CASGIPNTEAFF. This chain links TRBV12-3 or TRBV12-4 with TRBJ1-1. The CDR3 consists of 12 residues.

The rearrangement uses TRBV30 and TRBJ2-2. This CDR3 has 13 residues. CDR1 is GTSNPN and CDR2 is SVGIG in the germline V gene (reference sequence). CDR3 sequence: CAWSETNTGELFF. Looking up the rest from reference TRBV30 and TRBJ2-2 gives the full variable domain: SQTIHQWPATLVQPVGSPLSLECTVEGTSNPNLYWYRQAAGRGLQLLFYSVGIGQISSEVPQNLSASRPQDRQFILSSKKLLLSDSGFYLCAWSETNTGELFFGEGSRLTVL.

This sequence joins TRBV25-1 and TRBJ2-1; TCRdb's D gene call, TRBD1, goes unchecked for lack of DNA. The CDR3 contains 16 residues. Germline V gene sequence: CDR1 MGHDK, CDR2 SYGVNS. CDR3 region: CASSESHRVAYNEQFF.

The chain is built from TRBV30 and TRBJ1-5; the TCRdb call, TRBD1, lacks DNA for checking. This CDR3 comprises 15 residues. CDR1 and CDR2 (germline): GTSNPN, SVGIG (reference sequence). Here the CDR3 reads CAWSADRVAGQPQHF.